The T cell receptor (beta chain) under discussion was sequenced for a study of post-analysis software for immune sequencing data. The CDR3 contains 15 residues. J gave up 8 bases and V 5 bases, and 6 bases lay outside the gene matches. Notes on the study in general: About five TRBV segments were more frequent in patients than controls; TRBV5-6, TRBV5-1 and TRBV20-1 belonged to this group.

The authors incorporated unique molecular identifiers into the TCR beta cDNA libraries. TCRdb itself ran the PCR reads through MiXCR, one entry per CDR3 protein. Of 250,000 to 300,000 distinct CDR3 sequences listed, 35% to 40% are singletons. A remark on this clonotype: Antigen unknown.

The gene calls are TRBV12-3 or TRBV12-4 and TRBJ2-1, with TRBD2 identical over 13 bases. Sequenced: blood. This TCR was recovered from a girl aged 5-17 years with multiple sclerosis. In DNA form, the CDR3 reads TGTGCCAGCAGTCCCCGGACTAGCGGGGGTTATGAGCAGTTCTTC. It codes for CASSPRTSGGYEQFF.